Shown below are 17 T cell receptor beta chains from a single sample sequenced in a study of OX40 agonist ivuxolimab in advanced cancers. The method was immunoSEQ multiplex PCR; TCRdb's version includes in-frame clones alone and lacks a portion of them. The sample shows tens of thousands of clones, about 90% of them seen only once. The sequencing here drew on CD4+ or CD8+ T cells sorted from blood, taken in a trial of the OX40 agonist ivuxolimab. Receptor source: an adult with an advanced solid tumor such as melanoma, head and neck, liver or kidney cancer.

The chain carries TRBV9 and TRBJ2-5; 7 bases line up with TRBD2. Germline V lookup: CDR1 SGDLS, CDR2 YYNGEE. There are 14 residues in the CDR3. V lost 4 bases and J lost 3; bases outside the gene matches: 6. In nucleotides, the CDR3 is TGTGCCAGCAGCCTCGGTGGGGGGGAAGAGACCCAGTACTTC. Translating gives CASSLGGGEETQYF.

This chain's CDR3 is CASSQARGSGQPQHF. DNA for the CDR3: TGCGCCAGCAGCCAAGCCAGGGGGAGTGGTCAGCCCCAGCATTTT. The V and J genes are TRBV4-3 and TRBJ1-5, with TRBD1 matching 7 bases. CDR1 and CDR2 from the germline V gene are LGHNA and YSLEER. This CDR3 comprises 15 residues. After removal of 1 base from V and 6 bases from J, the junction contained 6 bases not matched to a gene.

This sequence joins TRBV11-2 and TRBJ2-7, with 7 bases aligning to TRBD2. From germline, CDR1 is SGHAT and CDR2 FQNNGV. Unmatched junction bases numbered 8, after V lost 3 bases and J lost 6 bases. The CDR3 contains 14 residues. CDR3 in DNA: TGTGCCAGCAGCTTGGAAAGCGGGAAGGCCGAGCAGTACTTC. This codes for CASSLESGKAEQYF.

V is TRBV5-6 and J is TRBJ2-7; unclear D gene. The V gene's germline CDR1 is SGHDT and CDR2 YYEEEE. The CDR3 loop spans 13 amino acids. Trimming shortened V by 0 bases and J by 4 bases, and 8 bases separated the two germline ends. The CDR3 sequence: CASSLAGWYEQYF. The DNA of the CDR3 is TGTGCCAGCAGCTTGGCCGGATGGTACGAGCAGTACTTC.

The J gene is TRBJ1-1, the V gene TRBV28; D gene uncertain. V gave up 10 bases and J gave up 1 base, with 7 bases separating them. CDR1 MDHEN and CDR2 SYDVKM come from the germline V gene. The CDR3 extends over 11 amino acids. The CDR3 spells CATGWNTEAFF. The CDR3 bases are TGTGCCACAGGTTGGAACACTGAAGCTTTCTTT.

The V call is TRBV6-5, the J call TRBJ1-5; D is undetermined. The germline V gene encodes CDR1 MNHEY and CDR2 SVGAGI. This CDR3 spans 16 amino acids. The V end was cut by 4 bases, the J end by 0 bases, with 13 bases between. The CDR3 coding sequence is TGTGCCAGCAGTTTTGGCAGCCCATATAGCAATCAGCCCCAGCATTTT. As protein: CASSFGSPYSNQPQHF.

The chain carries TRBV28 and TRBJ1-5; TRBD1 is a possible D gene (5 bases). This CDR3 is built from 15 residues. Trimming left V 3 bases short and J 1 base short, with 10 bases between. The V gene's germline CDR1 is MDHEN and CDR2 SYDVKM. The CDR3 sequence: CASSLGPMSNQPQHF. The CDR3 region has the DNA TGTGCCAGCAGTTTGGGACCGATGAGCAATCAGCCCCAGCATTTT.

The chain joins TRBV6-5 to TRBJ1-5; D possibly corresponds to TRBD1 (5 bases). Germline V gene sequence: CDR1 MNHEY, CDR2 SVGAGI. The CDR3 covers 15 residues. The ends were cut back, 6 bases at V and 3 bases at J, with 15 bases in the middle. The CDR3 DNA reads as TGTGCCAGCAGACCCTCAGGGTTCGCCAATCAGCCCCAGCATTTT. This translates into CASRPSGFANQPQHF.

This clone was counted only a few times. V usage is TRBV7-9 and J usage is TRBJ2-1, with no clear D. Germline CDR1 is SEHNR and CDR2 is FQNEAQ (reference sequence). V was pared by 0 bases and J by 7 bases, with 1 base between. The CDR3 extends over 11 amino acids. In nucleotides, the CDR3 is TGTGCCAGCAGCTTAGCGAATGAGCAGTTCTTC. Protein product: CASSLANEQFF.

This chain uses TRBV6-1 with TRBJ2-7; D gene uncertain. This CDR3 region has 14 residues. V was shortened by 2 bases and J by 3 bases, with 11 bases between the two germline ends. Per germline, CDR1 MNHNS and CDR2 SASEGT. CDR3 nucleotide sequence: TGTGCCAGCAGTGAATATGAGACGTTCTACGAGCAGTACTTC. This sequence encodes CASSEYETFYEQYF.

This rearrangement joins TRBV28 to TRBJ2-7; 7 bases agree with TRBD2. V shed 3 bases and J 1 base; nucleotides not matched to a gene: 6. The length of the CDR3 is 15 residues. Germline lookup yields CDR1 MDHEN and CDR2 SYDVKM. The chain's CDR3 is CASSLRGAGSYEQYF. CDR3 nucleotide sequence: TGTGCCAGCAGTTTGAGGGGAGCGGGGTCCTACGAGCAGTACTTC.

The V and J genes are TRBV6-1 and TRBJ2-7; possible D gene TRBD1, 6 bases. Per the germline V gene, CDR1 is MNHNS and CDR2 is SASEGT. CDR3 size: 16 residues. V lost 2 bases and J lost 3, with 17 bases in between. The DNA for the CDR3 is TGTGCCAGCAGTGAAATCCCCTGGGAAGGGGGCTACGAGCAGTACTTC. Its protein is CASSEIPWEGGYEQYF.

For this clone: The same CDR3 can be traced to other DNA sequences in this sample. V is TRBV9 and J is TRBJ2-2; a possible D gene is TRBD1 (6 bases). Trimming cost V 3 bases and J 4 bases, with 7 bases left between them. Germline CDR1 and CDR2: SGDLS and YYNGEE. The CDR3 has 13 amino acids. This CDR3 is CASSGGGTGELFF. In nucleotides, the CDR3 is TGTGCCAGCAGCGGAGGGGGCACCGGGGAGCTGTTTTTT.

The rearrangement links TRBV19 to TRBJ1-5, with 9 nucleotides matching TRBD1. This CDR3 has 17 amino acids. CDR1 and CDR2 (germline): LNHDA, SQIVND (reference sequence). V was pared by 9 bases and J by 3 bases, with 15 bases of the junction left unmatched. CDR3 sequence: CASHYGWDRVFNQPQHF. The CDR3 DNA sequence: TGTGCCAGCCATTATGGCTGGGACAGGGTTTTCAATCAGCCCCAGCATTTT.

This chain uses TRBV19 with TRBJ1-1; possibly TRBD1 for D (5 bases). There are 15 residues in the CDR3. Germline CDR1 reads LNHDA; CDR2 reads SQIVND (reference sequence). Trimming left V 2 bases short and J 3 bases short, with 13 bases between. The chain's CDR3 is CASSISGRADTEAFF. DNA of the CDR3: TGTGCCAGTAGTATATCAGGGCGGGCGGACACTGAAGCTTTCTTT.

V and J are TRBV14 and TRBJ2-1, with a tentative D call TRBD2 (6 bases). This CDR3 contains 14 residues. From germline, CDR1 is SGHDN and CDR2 FVKESK. The V end was cut by 3 bases, the J end by 1 base, with 7 bases between. CDR3 region: CASSHGGSYNEQFF. The CDR3 bases are TGTGCCAGCAGCCATGGAGGGTCCTACAATGAGCAGTTCTTC. Combining the CDR3 with reference TRBV14 and TRBJ2-1 gives the whole variable domain EAGVTQFPSHSVIEKGQTVTLRCDPISGHDNLYWYRRVMGKEIKFLLHFVKESKQDESGMPNNRFLAERTGGTYSTLKVQPAELEDSGVYFCASSHGGSYNEQFFGPGTRLTVL.

V and J are TRBV30 and TRBJ2-7; 8 nucleotides line up with TRBD1. J lost 3 bases, V lost 5 bases, and 3 bases had no gene match. Germline V gives CDR1 GTSNPN, CDR2 SVGIG (reference sequence). The CDR3 consists of 12 residues. The chain's CDR3 is CAWGQGYYEQYF. The CDR3, as DNA: TGTGCCTGGGGACAGGGATACTACGAGCAGTACTTC.